This T cell receptor (beta chain) was found in a study of CD8 T cells in Susac syndrome. General study results and limits: Within Susac syndrome CD4+ T cell repertoires, clonal expansion was not evident.

RNA in amounts of roughly 0.5 to 1 ug was reverse transcribed with random hexamers. Coverage of TCR beta CDR3 amplification by immunoSEQ multiplex PCR extended to 54 Vbeta and 13 Jbeta. TCRdb independently ran MiXCR on the immunoSEQ multiplex PCR reads; one entry per CDR3 protein. The sample yields about 180,000 distinct CDR3 sequences, about 95% seen once. V was pared by 0 bases and J by 5 bases, with 11 bases between. CDR1 and CDR2 (germline): LNHNV, YYDKDF (reference sequence). The CDR3 totals 15 residues. Under recently defined diagnostic criteria, the patients with Susac syndrome qualified as having definite or probable disease. This clonotype occurred once. The antigen is undetermined.

The rearrangement uses TRBV15 and TRBJ2-1; no reliable D call. The sequencing input was CD4+ T cells from PBMCs. The clonotype was recovered from a human donor with Susac syndrome. CDR3: CATSRDVPSDNEQFF. The CDR3 DNA reads TGTGCCACCAGCAGAGATGTCCCGAGCGACAATGAGCAGTTCTTC.